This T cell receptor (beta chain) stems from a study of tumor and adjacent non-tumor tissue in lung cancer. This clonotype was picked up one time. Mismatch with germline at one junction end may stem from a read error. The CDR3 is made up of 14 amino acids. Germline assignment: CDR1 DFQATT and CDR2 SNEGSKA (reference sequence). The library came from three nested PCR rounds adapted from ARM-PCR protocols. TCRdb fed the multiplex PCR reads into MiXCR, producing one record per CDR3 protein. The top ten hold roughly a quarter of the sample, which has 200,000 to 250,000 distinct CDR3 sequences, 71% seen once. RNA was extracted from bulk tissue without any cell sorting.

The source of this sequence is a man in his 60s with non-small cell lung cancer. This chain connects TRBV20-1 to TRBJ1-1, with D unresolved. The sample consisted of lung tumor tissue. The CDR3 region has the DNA TGCAGTGCTAGTATGTCCCTATGGAACACTGAAACTTTCTTT. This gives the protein CSASMSLWNTETFF.